This T cell receptor beta chain was sequenced during a study of cytomegalovirus exposure and HLA in healthy donors. The germline gives CDR1 SGHNT, CDR2 YYREEE (reference sequence). The CDR3 is 15 amino acids. PCR amplification relied on 60 Vbeta primers (plus 13 Jbeta primers). Here immunoSEQ multiplex PCR was the method, and the copy in TCRdb shows in-frame clones only, minus some. The sample carries 150,000 to 200,000 clones, under 80% recorded once. Overall study results and limits: Previous analysis showed most TCR beta V segments were productive about 90% or about 30% of the time.

About this clone itself: What it recognizes is unknown. Germline is not matched at one junction end, which may reflect a read error.

Sequenced: PBMCs. The sequence was obtained from a human donor in good health. The chain couples TRBV5-4 to TRBJ1-5, with a possible D match to TRBD1 (6 bases). CDR3 DNA sequence: TGTGCCAGCAGTTTGGACAGCCGACAGCATCAGCCCCAGCATTTT. Its protein product is CASSLDSRQHQPQHF. Filled out from reference TRBV5-4 and TRBJ1-5, the complete variable domain reads ETGVTQSPTHLIKTRGQQVTLRCSSQSGHNTVSWYQQALGQGPQFIFQYYREEENGRGNFPPRFSGLQFPNYSSELNVNALELDDSALYLCASSLDSRQHQPQHFGDGTRLSIL.